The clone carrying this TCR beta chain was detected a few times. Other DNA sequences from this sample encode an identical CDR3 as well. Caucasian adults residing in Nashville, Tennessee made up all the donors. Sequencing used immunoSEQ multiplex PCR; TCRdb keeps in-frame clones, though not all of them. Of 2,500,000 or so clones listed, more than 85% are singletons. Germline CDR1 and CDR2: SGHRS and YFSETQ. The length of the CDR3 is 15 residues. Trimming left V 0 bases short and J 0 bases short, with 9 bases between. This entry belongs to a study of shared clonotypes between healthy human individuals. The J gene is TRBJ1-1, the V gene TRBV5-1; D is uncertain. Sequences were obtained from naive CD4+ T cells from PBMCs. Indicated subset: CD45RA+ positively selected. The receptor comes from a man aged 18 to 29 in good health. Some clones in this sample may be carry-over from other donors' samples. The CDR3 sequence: CASSLAGGVNTEAFF. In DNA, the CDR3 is TGCGCCAGCAGCTTGGCGGGCGGTGTGAACACTGAAGCTTTCTTT.